These 5 T cell receptor beta chains were sequenced from one sample in a study of blood T cell repertoires in COVID-19. The table came from immunoSEQ multiplex PCR; TCRdb's copy has only in-frame clones and leaves some out. The sample has 360,000 or so clones, about 90% seen once. Sequenced input: PBMCs or T cells enriched from blood (not recorded which). The source is a woman younger than 45 who had recovered from COVID-19.

The chain combines TRBV3-1 (or the pseudogene TRBV3-2) with TRBJ1-2; 9 positions agree with TRBD1. The CDR3 spans 14 residues. The germline V gene encodes CDR1 LGHDT and CDR2 YNNKEL (reference sequence). Germline trimming cut 4 bases from V and 7 bases from J; bases unmatched to any gene: 7. DNA for the CDR3: TGTGCCAGCAGCCGAGACAGGGGGGATCGTGGCTACACCTTC. This gives the protein CASSRDRGDRGYTF.

This chain uses TRBV18 with TRBJ2-2, with 8 positions matching TRBD1. The length of the CDR3 is 17 residues. The trim removed 5 bases at V and 6 bases at J, leaving 14 bases unmatched. Germline lookup yields CDR1 KGHSH and CDR2 LQKENI. In nucleotides, the CDR3 is TGTGCCAGCTCATCAGGGGGCGGTCGGTCGGCCGCCGGGGAGCTGTTTTTT. Amino acids: CASSSGGGRSAAGELFF.

Only a few counts were recorded for this clone. This chain joins TRBV27 and TRBJ1-5; D is perhaps TRBD1 (5 bases). V lost 2 bases, J lost 5 bases, and 10 bases lay in between. This CDR3 has 14 residues. CDR1 is MNHEY and CDR2 is SMNVEV in the germline V gene (reference sequence). The CDR3: CASSLDSRYQPQHF. CDR3 coding DNA: TGTGCCAGCAGTTTAGACAGTAGGTATCAGCCCCAGCATTTT.

This chain links TRBV7-2 with TRBJ2-5, with 9 bases lining up with TRBD2. Germline assignment: CDR1 SGHTA and CDR2 FQGNSA. The CDR3 extends over 16 amino acids. V gave up 1 base and J gave up 7 bases; unmatched junction bases: 10. CDR3 protein: CASSLVSGGGVGTQYF. In DNA, the CDR3 is TGTGCCAGCAGCTTAGTTAGCGGGGGAGGGGTCGGGACCCAGTACTTC.

The genes are TRBV28 and TRBJ1-5; tentatively, D is TRBD1 (5 bases). Trimming took 7 bases from V and 0 from J, leaving 13 bases between them. CDR1 and CDR2 (germline): MDHEN, SYDVKM. The CDR3 contains 15 residues. The CDR3 DNA follows: TGTGCCAGCACCCTCCAGGGAACTAGCAATCAGCCCCAGCATTTT. Translated, it gives CASTLQGTSNQPQHF.